The rows below give T cell receptor beta chains drawn from one sample of a study of T cell responses to AZD1222 COVID-19 vaccine. The data were produced by immunoSEQ multiplex PCR, yet TCRdb's version contains in-frame clones alone and is incomplete. The data hold over 120,000 clones, with 93% observed a single time. This sample comprised peripheral blood, obtained on day 0 of AZD1222 vaccination. The receptors here all came from an adult in good health. CDR3s include the opening cysteine and the closing phenylalanine or tryptophan. D genes are given only for firm matches. The size of a clone is reported for some rows only, either as once, few or many, or as a class for expanded clones.

J: TRBJ2-3; size: -; V: TRBV19; D: TRBD2; CDR3: CASSGRARDTQYF; DNA: TGTGCCAGTAGCGGGAGGGCCCGGGATACGCAGTATTTT
J: TRBJ2-5; size: few; V: TRBV7-6; D: -; CDR3: CASSLGAEETQYF; DNA: TGTGCCAGCAGCTTAGGAGCAGAGGAGACCCAGTACTTC
J: TRBJ2-1; size: once; V: TRBV11-3; D: TRBD2; CDR3: CASSLESSGSNYEQFF; DNA: TGTGCCAGCAGCTTAGAATCCAGCGGGAGTAACTATGAGCAGTTCTTC
J: TRBJ2-2; size: -; V: TRBV27; D: TRBD2; CDR3: CASSLLSGRATGELFF; DNA: TGTGCCAGCAGTTTATTATCCGGGAGGGCCACCGGGGAGCTGTTTTTT
J: TRBJ2-3; size: -; V: TRBV5-1; D: TRBD2; CDR3: CASSWFGTSLPDTQYF; DNA: TGCGCCAGCAGCTGGTTTGGGACTAGCCTCCCAGATACGCAGTATTTT
J: TRBJ2-1; size: -; V: TRBV30; D: TRBD2; CDR3: CASRAGGPGNEQFF; DNA: TGTGCCTCCCGAGCGGGAGGGCCGGGGAATGAGCAGTTCTTC
J: TRBJ2-1; size: -; V: TRBV12-5; D: TRBD2; CDR3: CASGTGSPGTSGSAYNEQFF; DNA: TGTGCTAGTGGTACTGGGTCCCCCGGGACTAGCGGGAGCGCCTACAATGAGCAGTTCTTC
J: TRBJ1-5; size: once; V: TRBV2; D: -; CDR3: CASSELQGLGEPQHF; DNA: TGTGCCAGCAGTGAATTACAGGGCCTCGGGGAGCCCCAGCATTTT
J: TRBJ1-6; size: few; V: TRBV6-5; D: TRBD1; CDR3: CASSSPGQGGSPLHF; DNA: TGTGCCAGCAGTTCCCCGGGACAGGGGGGATCACCCCTCCACTTT
J: TRBJ2-2; size: -; V: TRBV4-2; D: TRBD2; CDR3: CASSFGTSGNTGELFF; DNA: TGTGCCAGCAGCTTTGGGACTAGCGGAAACACCGGGGAGCTGTTTTTT
J: TRBJ2-7; size: -; V: TRBV2; D: -; CDR3: CASSDTPVSYEQYF; DNA: TGTGCCAGCAGTGATACCCCGGTGTCCTACGAGCAGTACTTC
J: TRBJ2-7; size: -; V: TRBV27; D: -; CDR3: CASRRRDSSSYEQYF; DNA: TGTGCCAGCAGACGACGGGACTCTAGCTCCTACGAGCAGTACTTC
J: TRBJ1-1; size: -; V: TRBV9; D: -; CDR3: CASGQGAGMNTEAFF; DNA: TGTGCCAGCGGGCAAGGGGCCGGGATGAACACTGAAGCTTTCTTT
J: TRBJ1-2; size: -; V: TRBV7-9; D: TRBD1; CDR3: CASSLEGQLLYGYTF; DNA: TGTGCCAGCAGCTTAGAGGGACAGCTTCTCTATGGCTACACCTTC
J: TRBJ2-7; size: once; V: TRBV18; D: TRBD1; CDR3: CASSPRTGEDEQYF; DNA: TGTGCCAGCTCACCACGGACAGGGGAGGACGAGCAGTACTTC
J: TRBJ2-1; size: -; V: TRBV2; D: -; CDR3: CASSVDYSSYNEQFF; DNA: TGTGCCAGCAGCGTTGACTATAGCTCCTACAATGAGCAGTTCTTC
J: TRBJ1-1; size: -; V: TRBV7-9; D: -; CDR3: CASSLRQSASEAFF; DNA: TGTGCCAGCAGCCTCCGCCAAAGCGCCAGTGAAGCTTTCTTT
J: TRBJ2-1; size: -; V: TRBV5-6; D: TRBD2; CDR3: CASSLLAGRYNEQFF; DNA: TGTGCCAGCAGCTTGCTAGCGGGACGCTACAATGAGCAGTTCTTC
J: TRBJ2-7; size: once; V: TRBV5-1; D: -; CDR3: CASSLGQGLMYEQYF; DNA: TGCGCCAGCAGCTTGGGGCAGGGCCTAATGTACGAGCAGTACTTC
J: TRBJ2-2; size: once; V: TRBV19; D: TRBD1; CDR3: CATKTGGRAVGELFF; DNA: TGTGCCACCAAAACAGGGGGAAGGGCTGTCGGGGAGCTGTTTTTT
J: TRBJ2-7; size: -; V: TRBV7-9; D: TRBD1; CDR3: CASSPWTGSLGEQYF; DNA: TGTGCCAGCAGCCCCTGGACAGGGTCCTTAGGGGAGCAGTACTTC
J: TRBJ1-1; size: -; V: TRBV2; D: -; CDR3: CASSEGAVNTEAFF; DNA: TGTGCCAGCTCGGAGGGCGCGGTAAACACTGAAGCTTTCTTT
J: TRBJ2-1; size: once; V: TRBV6-5; D: TRBD2; CDR3: CASSYSWAGGPGEQFF; DNA: TGTGCCAGCAGTTACTCGTGGGCGGGAGGGCCTGGTGAGCAGTTCTTC
J: TRBJ2-3; size: -; V: TRBV27; D: TRBD2; CDR3: CASSLAGGDTQYF; DNA: TGTGCCAGCAGTTTAGCGGGAGGAGATACGCAGTATTTT
J: TRBJ1-2; size: -; V: TRBV11-2; D: -; CDR3: CASSLESGGDYGYTF; DNA: TGTGCCAGCAGCTTAGAGTCCGGGGGCGACTATGGCTACACCTTC
J: TRBJ2-7; size: -; V: TRBV10-3; D: TRBD1; CDR3: CAVLGTGGNEQYF; DNA: TGTGCCGTCCTAGGGACAGGGGGAAACGAGCAGTACTTC
J: TRBJ1-1; size: -; V: TRBV6-5; D: -; CDR3: CASSFHTEAFF; DNA: TGTGCCAGCAGTTTCCACACTGAAGCTTTCTTT
J: TRBJ1-1; size: -; V: TRBV5-4; D: TRBD1; CDR3: CASSLAGYRGTEAFF; DNA: TGTGCCAGCAGCTTGGCCGGGTACAGGGGTACTGAAGCTTTCTTT
J: TRBJ2-1; size: -; V: TRBV10-2; D: TRBD2; CDR3: CASSESRGGSYNEQFF; DNA: TGCGCCAGCAGTGAGTCCCGCGGGGGCTCCTACAATGAGCAGTTCTTC
J: TRBJ2-1; size: -; V: TRBV19; D: -; CDR3: CASSYPSLANEQFF; DNA: TGTGCCAGTAGTTACCCCTCTTTAGCCAATGAGCAGTTCTTC
J: TRBJ2-7; size: -; V: TRBV11-2; D: -; CDR3: CASSAAAGYEQYF; DNA: TGTGCCAGCTCCGCTGCGGCGGGTTACGAGCAGTACTTC
J: TRBJ1-1; size: -; V: TRBV7-9; D: TRBD1; CDR3: CASSPGTGNSLNTEAFF; DNA: TGTGCCAGCAGCCCCGGGACAGGGAATAGTTTGAACACTGAAGCTTTCTTT
J: TRBJ2-6; size: -; V: TRBV5-1; D: -; CDR3: CASSLEVSGANVLTF; DNA: TGCGCCAGCAGCTTGGAGGTCTCTGGGGCCAACGTCCTGACTTTC
J: TRBJ1-5; size: -; V: TRBV19; D: -; CDR3: CASSTLWGQNQPQHF; DNA: TGTGCCAGTAGTACCTTGTGGGGCCAGAATCAGCCCCAGCATTTT
J: TRBJ2-5; size: -; V: TRBV10-3; D: -; CDR3: CAISESTRSPETQYF; DNA: TGTGCCATCAGTGAGTCGACTCGGTCACCAGAGACCCAGTACTTC
J: TRBJ2-3; size: once; V: TRBV29-1; D: TRBD2; CDR3: CSVEGVLGTSKHTQYF; DNA: TGCAGCGTTGAAGGTGTCCTAGGGACTAGTAAACATACGCAGTATTTT
J: TRBJ2-1; size: -; V: TRBV14; D: -; CDR3: CASSQDLEAEQFF; DNA: TGTGCCAGCAGCCAAGATCTGGAGGCTGAGCAGTTCTTC
J: TRBJ2-7; size: -; V: TRBV15; D: -; CDR3: CATSRGQGFAYEQYF; DNA: TGTGCCACCAGCAGGGGCCAGGGCTTCGCCTACGAGCAGTACTTC
J: TRBJ1-2; size: -; V: TRBV28; D: TRBD1; CDR3: CASSATPGQRTNYGYTF; DNA: TGTGCCAGCAGTGCCACCCCGGGACAGAGGACTAACTATGGCTACACCTTC
J: TRBJ1-1; size: once; V: TRBV6-6; D: -; CDR3: CASTKRTENTEAFF; DNA: TGTGCCAGCACCAAAAGGACGGAGAACACTGAAGCTTTCTTT
J: TRBJ1-4; size: -; V: TRBV5-1; D: TRBD1; CDR3: CASSLEGQGTTNEKLFF; DNA: TGCGCCAGCAGCTTGGAGGGACAGGGAACAACTAATGAAAAACTGTTTTTT
J: TRBJ2-7; size: once; V: TRBV19; D: -; CDR3: CASKPRDNSYEQYF; DNA: TGTGCCAGTAAGCCCCGGGACAACTCCTACGAGCAGTACTTC
J: TRBJ2-1; size: -; V: TRBV10-2; D: -; CDR3: CASSEAEQQNEQFF; DNA: TGCGCCAGCAGTGAGGCCGAGCAACAGAATGAGCAGTTCTTC
J: TRBJ1-1; size: -; V: TRBV2; D: -; CDR3: CASSESGGATEAFF; DNA: TGTGCCAGCAGTGAATCGGGGGGGGCGACTGAAGCTTTCTTT
J: TRBJ1-6; size: -; V: TRBV30; D: -; CDR3: CAWERDYNSPLHF; DNA: TGTGCCTGGGAGCGGGACTATAATTCACCCCTCCACTTT
J: TRBJ1-2; size: -; V: TRBV4-1; D: -; CDR3: CASSQGRARGYTF; DNA: TGCGCCAGCAGCCAAGGCAGGGCTCGAGGCTACACCTTC
J: TRBJ2-7; size: -; V: TRBV2; D: TRBD2; CDR3: CASSGTSGEQYF; DNA: TGTGCCAGCTCGGGGACTAGCGGCGAGCAGTACTTC
J: TRBJ2-7; size: -; V: TRBV30; D: TRBD2; CDR3: CAGRLANEQYF; DNA: TGTGCCGGTCGACTAGCGAACGAGCAGTACTTC
J: TRBJ1-3; size: once; V: TRBV18; D: TRBD1; CDR3: CASSPLMTGGNSGNTIYF; DNA: TGTGCCAGCTCACCACTTATGACAGGGGGCAACTCTGGAAACACCATATATTTT
J: TRBJ1-6; size: -; V: TRBV25-1; D: TRBD1; CDR3: CASRTGGYSPLHF; DNA: TGTGCCAGCCGGACAGGGGGCTATTCACCCCTCCACTTT
J: TRBJ2-2; size: -; V: TRBV7-6; D: -; CDR3: CASSYRDSYTGELFF; DNA: TGTGCCAGCAGCTACCGGGACTCTTACACCGGGGAGCTGTTTTTT
J: TRBJ1-2; size: -; V: TRBV6-5; D: -; CDR3: CASSLTGSDGYTF; DNA: TGTGCCAGCAGCCTCACAGGGTCGGATGGCTACACCTTC
J: TRBJ2-7; size: -; V: TRBV30; D: TRBD2; CDR3: CAWSVSLAGEWQYF; DNA: TGTGCCTGGAGTGTCTCACTAGCGGGAGAATGGCAGTACTTC